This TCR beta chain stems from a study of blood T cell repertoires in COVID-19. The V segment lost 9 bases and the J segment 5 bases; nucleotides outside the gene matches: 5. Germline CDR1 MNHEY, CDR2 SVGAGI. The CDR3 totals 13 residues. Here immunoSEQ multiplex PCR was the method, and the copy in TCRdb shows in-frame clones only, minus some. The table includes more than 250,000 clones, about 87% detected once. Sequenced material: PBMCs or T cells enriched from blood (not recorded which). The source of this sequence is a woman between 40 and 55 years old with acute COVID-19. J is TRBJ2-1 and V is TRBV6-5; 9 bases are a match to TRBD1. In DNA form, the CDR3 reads TGTGCCAGTTCCCGGGACAGGGACAATGAGCAGTTCTTC. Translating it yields CASSRDRDNEQFF.